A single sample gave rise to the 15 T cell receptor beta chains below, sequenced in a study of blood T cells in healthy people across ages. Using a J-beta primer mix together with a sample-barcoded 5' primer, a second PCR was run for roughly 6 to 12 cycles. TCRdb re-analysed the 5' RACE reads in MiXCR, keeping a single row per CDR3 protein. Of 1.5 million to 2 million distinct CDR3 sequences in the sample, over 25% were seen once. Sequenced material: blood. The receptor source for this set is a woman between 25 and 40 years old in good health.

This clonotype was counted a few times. CDR3 amino acids: CASSEGFLTPQHF. For the CDR3, the DNA is TGTGCCAGCAGTGAAGGTTTCCTCACGCCCCAGCATTTT. The V call is TRBV6-1, the J call TRBJ1-5; D gene unclear. This CDR3 has 13 residues. Trimming removed 1 base at V and 9 bases at J, with 10 bases between. Germline V gene data show CDR1 as MNHNS and CDR2 as SASEGT.

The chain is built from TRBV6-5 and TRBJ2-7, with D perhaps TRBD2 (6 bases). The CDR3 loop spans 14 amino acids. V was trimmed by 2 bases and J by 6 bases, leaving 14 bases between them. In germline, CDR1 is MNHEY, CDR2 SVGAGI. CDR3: CASSYGGFLGEQYF. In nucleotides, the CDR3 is TGTGCCAGCAGTTACGGGGGGTTCCTTGGCGAGCAGTACTTC.

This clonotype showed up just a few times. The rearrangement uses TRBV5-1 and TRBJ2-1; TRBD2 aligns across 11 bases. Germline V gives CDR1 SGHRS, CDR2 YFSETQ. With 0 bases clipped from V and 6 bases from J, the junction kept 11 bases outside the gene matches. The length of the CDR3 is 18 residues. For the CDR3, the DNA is TGCGCCAGCAGCTTGGCCATTCTAGCGGGAGGAGTGGGCAATGAGCAGTTCTTC. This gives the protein CASSLAILAGGVGNEQFF.

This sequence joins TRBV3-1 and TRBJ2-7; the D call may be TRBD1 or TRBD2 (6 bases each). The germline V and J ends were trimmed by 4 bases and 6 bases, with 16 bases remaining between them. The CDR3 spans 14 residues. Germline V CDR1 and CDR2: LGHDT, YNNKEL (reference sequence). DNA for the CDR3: TGTGCCAGCAGCCCAAGAGGGGGGTTTTCCGAGCAGTACTTC. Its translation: CASSPRGGFSEQYF.

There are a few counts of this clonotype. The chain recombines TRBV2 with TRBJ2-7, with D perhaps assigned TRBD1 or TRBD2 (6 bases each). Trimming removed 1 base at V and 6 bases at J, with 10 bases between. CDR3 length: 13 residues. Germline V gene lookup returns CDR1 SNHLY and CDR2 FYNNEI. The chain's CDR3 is CASSEEQGGEQYF. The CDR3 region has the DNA TGTGCCAGCAGTGAAGAACAGGGAGGCGAGCAGTACTTC.

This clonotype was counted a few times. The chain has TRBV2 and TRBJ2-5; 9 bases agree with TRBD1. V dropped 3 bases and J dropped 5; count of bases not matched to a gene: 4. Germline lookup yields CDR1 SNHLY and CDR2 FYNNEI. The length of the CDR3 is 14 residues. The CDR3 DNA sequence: TGTGCCAGCAGTGAGGGGACAGGGACGGAGACCCAGTACTTC. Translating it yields CASSEGTGTETQYF. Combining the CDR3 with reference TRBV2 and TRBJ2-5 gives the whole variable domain EPEVTQTPSHQVTQMGQEVILRCVPISNHLYFYWYRQILGQKVEFLVSFYNNEISEKSEIFDDQFSVERPDGSNFTLKIRSTKLEDSAMYFCASSEGTGTETQYFGPGTRLLVL.

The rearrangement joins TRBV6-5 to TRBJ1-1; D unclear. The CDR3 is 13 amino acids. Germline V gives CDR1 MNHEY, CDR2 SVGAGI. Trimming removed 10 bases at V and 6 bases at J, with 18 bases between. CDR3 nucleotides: TGTGCCACCAAGCGGGTGCGGGAATCTGAAGCTTTCTTT. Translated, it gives CATKRVRESEAFF.

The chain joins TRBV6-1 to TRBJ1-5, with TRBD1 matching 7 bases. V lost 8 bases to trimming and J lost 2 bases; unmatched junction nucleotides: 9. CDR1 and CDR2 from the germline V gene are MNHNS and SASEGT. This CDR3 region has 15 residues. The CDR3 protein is CASVLGQVGNQPQHF. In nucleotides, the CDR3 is TGTGCCAGCGTCCTCGGACAGGTGGGCAATCAGCCCCAGCATTTT.

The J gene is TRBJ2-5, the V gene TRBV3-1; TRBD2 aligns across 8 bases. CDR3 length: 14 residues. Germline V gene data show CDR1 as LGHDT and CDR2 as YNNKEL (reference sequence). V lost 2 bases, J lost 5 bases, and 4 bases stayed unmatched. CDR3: CASSQRLATETQYF. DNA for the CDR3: TGTGCCAGCAGCCAACGACTAGCGACGGAGACCCAGTACTTC.

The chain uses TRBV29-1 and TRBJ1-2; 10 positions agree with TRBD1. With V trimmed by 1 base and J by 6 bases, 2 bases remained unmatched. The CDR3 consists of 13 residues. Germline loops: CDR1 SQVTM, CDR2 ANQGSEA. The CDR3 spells CSVEGQGANGYTF. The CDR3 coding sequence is TGCAGCGTTGAAGGACAGGGGGCTAATGGCTACACCTTC.

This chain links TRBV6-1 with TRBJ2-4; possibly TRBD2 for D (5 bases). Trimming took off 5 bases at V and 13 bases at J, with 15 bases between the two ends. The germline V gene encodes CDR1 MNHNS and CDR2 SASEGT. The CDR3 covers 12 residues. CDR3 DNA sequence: TGTGCCAGCAGTCCTTGGACTGATGAGCAGTACTTC. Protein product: CASSPWTDEQYF.

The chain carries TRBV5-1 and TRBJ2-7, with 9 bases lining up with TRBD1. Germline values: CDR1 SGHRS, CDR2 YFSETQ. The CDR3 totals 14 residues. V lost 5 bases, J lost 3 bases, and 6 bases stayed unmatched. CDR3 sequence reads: CASRSQGQGYEQYF. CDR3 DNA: TGCGCCAGCAGGTCCCAGGGACAGGGCTACGAGCAGTACTTC.

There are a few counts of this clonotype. Here the CDR3 reads CASGRDLLAGTGNEQFF. In DNA, the CDR3 is TGTGCCAGCGGACGGGACCTCCTAGCGGGTACCGGCAATGAGCAGTTCTTC. The gene calls are TRBV6-1 and TRBJ2-1; 8 bases align to TRBD2. Germline V lookup: CDR1 MNHNS, CDR2 SASEGT. This CDR3 comprises 17 residues. Trimming removed 8 bases from V and 6 bases from J; junction bases left unmatched: 18.

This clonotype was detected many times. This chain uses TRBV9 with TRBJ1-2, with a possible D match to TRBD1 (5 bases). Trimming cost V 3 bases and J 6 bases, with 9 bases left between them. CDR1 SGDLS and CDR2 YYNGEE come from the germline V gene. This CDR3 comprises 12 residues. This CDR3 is CASSGEGHGYTF. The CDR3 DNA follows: TGTGCCAGCAGCGGTGAGGGGCATGGCTACACCTTC.

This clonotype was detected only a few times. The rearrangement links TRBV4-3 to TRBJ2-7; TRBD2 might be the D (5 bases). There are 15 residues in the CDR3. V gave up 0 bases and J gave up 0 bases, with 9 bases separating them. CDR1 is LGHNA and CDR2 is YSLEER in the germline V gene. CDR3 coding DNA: TGCGCCAGCAGCCAAGATTACGGGGTCTCCTACGAGCAGTACTTC. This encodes CASSQDYGVSYEQYF.